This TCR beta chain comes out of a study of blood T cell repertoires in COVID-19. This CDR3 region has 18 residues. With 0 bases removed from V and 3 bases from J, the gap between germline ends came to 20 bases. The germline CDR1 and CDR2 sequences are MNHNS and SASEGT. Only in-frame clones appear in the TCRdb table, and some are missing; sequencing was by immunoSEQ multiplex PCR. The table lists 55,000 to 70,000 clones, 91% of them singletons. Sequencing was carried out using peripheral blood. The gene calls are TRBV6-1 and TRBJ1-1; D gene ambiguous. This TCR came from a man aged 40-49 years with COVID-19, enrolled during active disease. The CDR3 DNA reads TGTGCCAGCAGTGAAGCTGTTGGCGGGGTCGGAGGGCACACTGAAGCTTTCTTT. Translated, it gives CASSEAVGGVGGHTEAFF.